This TCR beta chain was obtained from a study of PD-L1 blockade in urothelial cancer. Whole-study context: At 6 weeks and at 3 weeks (second dose) after treatment start, blood was analyzed. Per blood sample, T cells had a median of roughly 150,000.

Described time point: pretreatment peripheral blood. A total of 1 to 8 samples per patient were collected pretreatment and on-treatment. Trimming shortened V by 2 bases and J by 7 bases, and 9 bases separated the two germline ends. CDR1 WSHSY and CDR2 SAAADI come from the germline V gene. CDR3 size: 13 residues. Sequencing was performed with immunoSEQ multiplex PCR; in TCRdb, only in-frame clones are kept and a portion is missing. The repertoire holds tens of thousands of clones, with about 83% as singletons. V gene TRBV10-2 combines with J gene TRBJ2-1, with D possibly being TRBD2 (6 bases). The receptor was isolated from a man aged 55 to 70 with urothelial cancer. This specimen was PBMCs, taken around atezolizumab (anti-PD-L1) treatment. CDR3 DNA sequence: TGCGCCAGCAGTGAGACTAGCCATAATGAGCAGTTCTTC. Translated, it gives CASSETSHNEQFF.